The rows below give T cell receptor beta chains drawn from one sample of a study of blood T cell repertoires in COVID-19. Produced via immunoSEQ multiplex PCR; TCRdb's table is partial and in-frame only. Of over 150,000 clones in the sample, 90% to 95% are singletons; the top ten hold 0.5% to 0.65%. The sequenced material came from peripheral blood. The receptor set was obtained from a man aged 45-65 years with acute or convalescent COVID-19. Each CDR3 is given with its conserved first and last residue. The D gene is left open where the match is weak. Expanded clones are given a class, and other clones once, few, many or no size at all.

>TRBV19|.|.|TRBJ2-1
TGTGCCAGTATGGCAGGGCGCTACAATGAGCAGTTCTTC
CASMAGRYNEQFF
>TRBV2|few|.|TRBJ1-3
TGTGCCAGCAGTGACGGCTCTGGAAACACCATATATTTT
CASSDGSGNTIYF
>TRBV19|.|.|TRBJ1-3
TGTGCCAGTTTCGATCTGGGGACAAGCAAGCTCTCTGGAAACACCATATATTTT
CASFDLGTSKLSGNTIYF
>TRBV27|.|.|TRBJ1-2
TGTGCCAGCAGGATCAGGGGTGGGGACTATGGCTACACCTTC
CASRIRGGDYGYTF
>TRBV3-1/TRBV3-2|.|.|TRBJ1-5
TGTGCCAGCAGCCAACCCTGTTCCGGGGGTGGTCAGCCCCAGCATTTT
CASSQPCSGGGQPQHF
>TRBV4-3|.|.|TRBJ2-3
TGCGCCAGCAGCCAAGCCCTAGGGGGGGCAGATACGCAGTATTTT
CASSQALGGADTQYF
>TRBV7-6|.|TRBD2|TRBJ2-3
TGTGCCAGCAGCCCTACTAGCGGGAGGGGCTACGTCCCAGATACGCAGTATTTT
CASSPTSGRGYVPDTQYF
>TRBV10-3|.|TRBD1|TRBJ1-4
TGTGCCACCGCCATGGACAGGGTGATAAATGAAAAACTGTTTTTT
CATAMDRVINEKLFF
>TRBV9|.|TRBD1|TRBJ2-1
TGTGCCAGCAGCGTATCACAGGGGGAGCAGTTCTTC
CASSVSQGEQFF
>TRBV4-2|.|TRBD2|TRBJ2-3
TGTGCCAGCAGCCAAGGGGGGGGTGCAGATACGCAGTATTTT
CASSQGGGADTQYF
>TRBV27|.|.|TRBJ2-3
TGTGCCAGCAGTTTATTAGCAGAGATAGGCACAGATACGCAGTATTTT
CASSLLAEIGTDTQYF
>TRBV4-3|.|TRBD2|TRBJ2-1
TGCGCCAGCAGCCCTGGACTAGCGGGGGGCTTGAGCAATGAGCAGTTCTTC
CASSPGLAGGLSNEQFF
>TRBV27|.|.|TRBJ1-2
TGTGCCAGCAGTTTATCCGGCGGGATCGGCAACTATGGCTACACCTTC
CASSLSGGIGNYGYTF
>TRBV29-1|.|.|TRBJ1-3
TGCAGCGGGTTGACAGTTACTGGAAACACCATATATTTT
CSGLTVTGNTIYF
>TRBV5-1|.|.|TRBJ2-2
TGCGCCAGCAGCTTACAGGGTTTCTCCGGGGAGCTGTTTTTT
CASSLQGFSGELFF
>TRBV7-9|.|TRBD1|TRBJ2-2
TGTGCCAGCAGCGCCGGGACAGGGTACACCGGGGAGCTGTTTTTT
CASSAGTGYTGELFF
>TRBV7-2|once|TRBD1|TRBJ1-2
TGTGCCAGCAGCTTGGGACAGGGGGCTTTCTATGGCTACACCTTC
CASSLGQGAFYGYTF
>TRBV6-6|.|TRBD1|TRBJ1-2
TGTGCCAGCAGGGGACAGCCCTATGGCTACACCTTC
CASRGQPYGYTF
>TRBV6-5|once|TRBD1|TRBJ1-6
TGTGCCAGCAGCGGGACAGGGGACTCACCCCTCCACTTT
CASSGTGDSPLHF
>TRBV27|.|TRBD2|TRBJ2-7
TGTGCCAGCAGTTTTAGTACTAGCGGCTACGAGCAGTACTTC
CASSFSTSGYEQYF
>TRBV6-5|.|TRBD1|TRBJ2-1
TGTGCCAGCAGTAGACAGGGGATTGGCAATGAGCAGTTCTTC
CASSRQGIGNEQFF
>TRBV6-5|.|.|TRBJ1-1
TGTGCCAGCAGTTCCACCACTGTCCCGGGAGCTTTCTTT
CASSSTTVPGAFF
>TRBV6-2/TRBV6-3|.|TRBD2|TRBJ2-3
TGTGCCAGCAGTACACTAGCGGGGGTCGATACGCAGTATTTT
CASSTLAGVDTQYF
>TRBV4-1|.|.|TRBJ2-5
TGCGCCAGCAGCCAAGGACAAGAAGAGACCCAGTACTTC
CASSQGQEETQYF
>TRBV7-9|.|.|TRBJ2-3
TGTGCCAGCATCTCTTGGCGGGACACAGATACGCAGTATTTT
CASISWRDTDTQYF
>TRBV20-1|.|.|TRBJ1-1
TGCAGTGCCGCCGGGGGCACTGAAGCTTTCTTT
CSAAGGTEAFF
>TRBV12-3/TRBV12-4|.|.|TRBJ1-3
TGTGCCAGCAGTTTAAAAATAGTAAGATATTTT
CASSLKIVRYF
>TRBV19|few|.|TRBJ1-2
TGTGCCAGTGAGACAGGACGCGGCTACACCTTC
CASETGRGYTF
>TRBV5-5|.|.|TRBJ2-1
TGTGCCAGCAGCCTGGCTAGGATCTACAATGAGCAGTTCTTC
CASSLARIYNEQFF
>TRBV7-6|.|TRBD1|TRBJ1-3
TGTGCCAGCACGGCAGGGGGCCTCTCTGGAAACACCATATATTTT
CASTAGGLSGNTIYF
>TRBV27|.|.|TRBJ1-6
TGTGCCAGCAGCCTCAGGAATTCACCCCTCCACTTT
CASSLRNSPLHF
>TRBV10-3|.|.|TRBJ2-1
TGTGCCATCAGTGAGACAGGGCTTGAGCAGTTCTTC
CAISETGLEQFF
>TRBV28|.|.|TRBJ1-2
TGTGCCAGCAGCCCCGGGAATAACTATGGCTACACCTTC
CASSPGNNYGYTF
>TRBV6-5|.|.|TRBJ1-1
TGTGCCAGCAGAACAGGGCGATTTACTGAAGCTTTCTTT
CASRTGRFTEAFF